This T cell receptor beta chain is from a study of response to subunit inactivated influenza vaccine. TCRdb passed the RT-PCR reads through MiXCR, listing each CDR3 protein once. Seen here are 450,000 to 600,000 distinct CDR3 sequences, approximately 7.3% observed once, and the top ten hold around 13%. V lost 1 base to trimming and J lost 1 base; unmatched junction nucleotides: 5. Germline values: CDR1 DFQATT, CDR2 SNEGSKA (reference sequence). The CDR3 runs 15 residues. This clonotype was seen only a few times. The receptor was derived from a man aged 50-75 years who received an inactivated influenza vaccine. This sequence joins TRBV20-1 and TRBJ2-3, with 7 bases matching TRBD1. The input for sequencing was PBMCs from blood, taken roughly 24 months after vaccination. CDR3: CSARAGTAGTDTQYF. The CDR3 DNA sequence: TGCAGTGCTAGAGCCGGGACAGCCGGCACAGATACGCAGTATTTT.